The 9 T cell receptor beta chains listed next were all sequenced from one sample in a study of HIV-infected patients and healthy controls. All unsorted peripheral T cells were captured because whole blood was used without fractionation. Alpha and beta constant-region primers primed reverse transcription of about 500 ng RNA. Each of the alpha and beta chains got its own library through chain-specific third strand synthesis with indices. One entry per CDR3 protein results from TCRdb running MiXCR on the 5' RACE reads. The table includes roughly 16,000 distinct CDR3 sequences, around 5.5% detected once. Input material: blood. The receptors derive from an adult in good health.

This clonotype showed up many times. This chain connects TRBV18 to TRBJ2-7, with 9 bases matching TRBD1. V dropped 6 bases and J dropped 7; count of bases not matched to a gene: 10. Germline V CDR1 and CDR2: KGHSH, LQKENI. This CDR3 comprises 14 residues. Written as DNA, the CDR3 is TGTGCCAGCTCCTTGGACAGGGGCTTCGGAGAGCAGTACTTC. It translates to CASSLDRGFGEQYF.

The rearrangement joins TRBV2 to TRBJ1-1; a weak D match, TRBD1 (6 bases). The ends were cut back, 2 bases at V and 4 bases at J, with 20 bases in the middle. Germline CDR1 SNHLY, CDR2 FYNNEI. The CDR3 covers 17 residues. CDR3 sequence (DNA): TGTGCCAGCAGTGAAACGCCCCAGGGGTCGGGGGGCACTGAAGCTTTCTTT. Its protein product is CASSETPQGSGGTEAFF.

By sample fraction, this clonotype is medium-sized. This CDR3 reads CASSDQETQYF. CDR3 sequence (DNA): TGTGCCAGCAGCGACCAAGAGACCCAGTACTTC. V gene TRBV7-9 combines with J gene TRBJ2-5; no reliable D call. The CDR3 totals 11 residues. V was pared by 5 bases and J by 0 bases, with 1 base between. CDR1 and CDR2 (germline): SEHNR, FQNEAQ (reference sequence).

By share, this clonotype ranks as medium-sized. The chain has TRBV5-1 and TRBJ1-2; possible D gene TRBD1, 5 bases. The CDR3 runs 13 residues. Germline loops: CDR1 SGHRS, CDR2 YFSETQ. The V end was cut by 4 bases, the J end by 6 bases, with 13 bases between. As DNA, the CDR3 is TGCGCCAGCAGCCTAGGACACGGCCATGGCTACACCTTC. Encoded protein: CASSLGHGHGYTF. Drawing the rest from reference TRBV5-1 and TRBJ1-2, the complete variable domain is KAGVTQTPRYLIKTRGQQVTLSCSPISGHRSVSWYQQTPGQGLQFLFEYFSETQRNKGNFPGRFSGRQFSNSRSEMNVSTLELGDSALYLCASSLGHGHGYTFGSGTRLTVV.

The V and J genes are TRBV4-2 and TRBJ2-5; the match to TRBD2 covers 7 bases. Germline loops: CDR1 LGHNA, CDR2 YNFKEQ. V shed 3 bases, J shed 5 bases, and the junction held 12 bases outside the gene matches. CDR3 length: 16 amino acids. The CDR3 DNA follows: TGTGCCAGCAGCCAGATGGGGACTACGGTCCCGGAGACCCAGTACTTC. The encoded protein is CASSQMGTTVPETQYF.

This clonotype showed up many times. J is TRBJ1-5 and V is TRBV2; perhaps TRBD1 as D (5 bases). The CDR3 spans 14 residues. Germline loops: CDR1 SNHLY, CDR2 FYNNEI. Trimming took off 6 bases at V and 3 bases at J, with 12 bases between the two ends. The CDR3 region is CASSIGAPNQPQHF. For the CDR3, the DNA is TGTGCCAGCAGCATAGGGGCGCCCAATCAGCCCCAGCATTTT.

This clonotype was observed at least ten times. The chain carries TRBV12-3 or TRBV12-4 and TRBJ2-3; 7 nucleotides line up with TRBD2. CDR3 length equals 15 residues. The ends lost 6 bases at V and 4 bases at J; junction bases unmatched: 10. CDR3 residues: CASSPSGGLADTQYF. The DNA of the CDR3 is TGTGCCAGCAGCCCCTCCGGGGGGTTAGCAGATACGCAGTATTTT.

This clonotype has at least ten counts. The chain is built from TRBV20-1 and TRBJ1-5; D uncertain. CDR3 length: 12 amino acids. The V end lost 2 bases, the J end lost 5 bases, and 7 bases lay between the germline ends. The germline V gene encodes CDR1 DFQATT and CDR2 SNEGSKA (reference sequence). CDR3 DNA sequence: TGCAGTGCTAGATGGCCGGATCAGCCCCAGCATTTT. Residues: CSARWPDQPQHF.

This clonotype has at least ten counts. The chain recombines TRBV5-1 with TRBJ2-3; the match to TRBD2 covers 10 bases. CDR3 size: 14 residues. Germline assignment: CDR1 SGHRS and CDR2 YFSETQ. J gave up 9 bases and V 4 bases, and 8 bases lay outside the gene matches. CDR3 bases: TGCGCCAGCAGCCCGTACGGACTAGCGGCGACGCAGTATTTT. Encoded protein: CASSPYGLAATQYF.